This entry lists 30 T cell receptor beta chains sequenced from one sample in a study of OX40 agonist ivuxolimab in advanced cancers. Profiling relied on immunoSEQ multiplex PCR, and the TCRdb table lists in-frame clones only, not all of them. This sample carries around 60,000 clones, about nine tenths of them seen once, and the ten largest clones take around 2%. Material: CD4+ or CD8+ T cells sorted from blood, obtained in a trial of the OX40 agonist ivuxolimab. These receptors were collected from an adult with an advanced solid tumor such as melanoma, head and neck, liver or kidney cancer.

The chain joins TRBV27 to TRBJ1-5, with D maybe TRBD1 (6 bases). The length of the CDR3 is 14 residues. Trimming cost V 5 bases and J 6 bases, with 14 bases left between them. CDR1 is MNHEY and CDR2 is SMNVEV in the germline V gene (reference sequence). The CDR3 reads CASSRTGGGQPQHF. CDR3 nucleotide sequence: TGTGCCAGCAGTAGAACAGGAGGGGGTCAGCCCCAGCATTTT.

This chain joins TRBV2 and TRBJ1-5, with D uncertain. The CDR3 contains 13 residues. The ends were cut back, 5 bases at V and 5 bases at J, with 10 bases in the middle. The V gene's germline CDR1 is SNHLY and CDR2 FYNNEI. For the CDR3, the DNA is TGTGCCAGCAGTTACGGGGTCGATCAGCCCCAGCATTTT. Translation gives CASSYGVDQPQHF.

Only one count was recorded for this clone. The chain has TRBV6-5 and TRBJ2-4; possible D gene TRBD2, 6 bases. V was cut by 4 bases and J by 0 bases, with 7 bases left in between. The germline gives CDR1 MNHEY, CDR2 SVGAGI. The CDR3 has 14 residues. Here the CDR3 DNA reads TGTGCCAGCAGTTCCGGGGGAGCCAAAAACATTCAGTACTTC. Protein product: CASSSGGAKNIQYF.

This rearrangement joins TRBV5-6 to TRBJ2-3; D assignment may be TRBD1 or TRBD2 (5 bases each). Trimming took off 2 bases at V and 2 bases at J, with 12 bases between the two ends. In germline, CDR1 is SGHDT, CDR2 YYEEEE. The CDR3 length is 15 residues. CDR3 sequence (DNA): TGTGCCAGCAGCTTAGGACTGGGGCACACAGATACGCAGTATTTT. It yields the protein CASSLGLGHTDTQYF. Together with reference TRBV5-6 and TRBJ2-3, the CDR3 gives the full variable domain: DAGVTQSPTHLIKTRGQQVTLRCSPKSGHDTVSWYQQALGQGPQFIFQYYEEEERQRGNFPDRFSGHQFPNYSSELNVNALLLGDSALYLCASSLGLGHTDTQYFGPGTRLTVL.

This clone has more than one count but fewer than ten. This chain joins TRBV6-6 and TRBJ2-1, with 7 nucleotides matching TRBD2. V dropped 2 bases and J dropped 6; count of bases not matched to a gene: 1. The CDR3 is made up of 13 amino acids. CDR1 and CDR2 (germline): MNHNY, SVGAGI (reference sequence). CDR3 protein: CASSYGLVNEQFF. Written as DNA, the CDR3 is TGTGCCAGCAGTTACGGACTAGTCAATGAGCAGTTCTTC.

This chain joins TRBV18 and TRBJ2-7; D is uncertain. The CDR3 totals 13 residues. V lost 4 bases, J lost 6 bases, and 13 bases lay in between. Germline V gene sequence: CDR1 KGHSH, CDR2 LQKENI. This chain's CDR3 is CASSHSFQAEQYF. The CDR3, as DNA: TGTGCCAGCTCACATTCTTTCCAAGCCGAGCAGTACTTC.

V is TRBV2 and J is TRBJ2-2, with D possibly being TRBD1 (5 bases). From germline, CDR1 is SNHLY and CDR2 FYNNEI. The CDR3 consists of 13 residues. Deletions cut 8 bases from V and 7 bases from J, with 14 bases between. This chain's CDR3 is CASLPQGSGELFF. For the CDR3, the DNA is TGTGCCAGCTTGCCTCAGGGAAGCGGGGAGCTGTTTTTT.

This clone was found a few times. This chain connects TRBV9 to TRBJ1-1; the match to TRBD1 covers 9 bases. This CDR3 spans 15 amino acids. Germline CDR1 SGDLS, CDR2 YYNGEE. Trimming took 4 bases from V and 0 from J; bases not matched to a gene: 4. For the CDR3, the DNA is TGTGCCAGCAGCATACAGGGGGCGATGAACACTGAAGCTTTCTTT. It yields the protein CASSIQGAMNTEAFF.

This clone came up a few times. The rearrangement joins TRBV30 to TRBJ1-1; 7 bases are a match to TRBD1. CDR3 length: 13 residues. CDR1 GTSNPN and CDR2 SVGIG come from the germline V gene (reference sequence). J was trimmed by 1 base and V by 2 bases; bases with no gene match: 1. The CDR3 coding sequence is TGTGCCTGGAGTAGGACAGGGAACACTGAAGCTTTCTTT. Amino acid sequence: CAWSRTGNTEAFF.

The J gene is TRBJ2-1, the V gene TRBV2; 10 positions match TRBD1. The germline CDR1 and CDR2 sequences are SNHLY and FYNNEI. V dropped 8 bases and J dropped 7; count of bases not matched to a gene: 5. The CDR3 runs 13 residues. This CDR3 is CASGRQGANEQFF. The DNA for the CDR3 is TGTGCCAGCGGCAGACAGGGGGCTAATGAGCAGTTCTTC.

The chain couples TRBV10-3 to TRBJ2-5, with D maybe TRBD2 (7 bases). The CDR3 covers 14 residues. The germline CDR1 and CDR2 sequences are ENHRY and SYGVKD. The germline V and J ends were trimmed by 6 bases and 5 bases, with 16 bases remaining between them. The CDR3 is CAIRSGGAGETQYF. The CDR3 DNA reads TGTGCCATCAGATCGGGGGGCGCGGGGGAGACCCAGTACTTC.

The chain joins TRBV10-3 to TRBJ2-5; D is perhaps TRBD2 (7 bases). Germline V gene sequence: CDR1 ENHRY, CDR2 SYGVKD. Trimming removed 6 bases at V and 1 base at J, with 9 bases between. The CDR3 extends over 13 amino acids. The CDR3 DNA sequence: TGTGCCATCAGGGGGGGGCCCCAAGAGACCCAGTACTTC. Its translation is CAIRGGPQETQYF.

The V call is TRBV6-6, the J call TRBJ1-1; 8 nucleotides line up with TRBD1. The CDR3 runs to 16 residues. Trimming removed 0 bases from V and 5 bases from J; junction bases left unmatched: 8. Germline lookup yields CDR1 MNHNY and CDR2 SVGAGI (reference sequence). CDR3 coding DNA: TGTGCCAGCAGTTACTCGGGCCAGGGGGCGCGTACTGAAGCTTTCTTT. It yields the protein CASSYSGQGARTEAFF.

The chain employs TRBV9 and TRBJ1-3; D is uncertain. CDR1 is SGDLS and CDR2 is YYNGEE in the germline V gene. Trimming removed 0 bases from V and 2 bases from J, with 9 bases in between. The CDR3 loop spans 15 amino acids. The CDR3 DNA follows: TGTGCCAGCAGCGTAGAAGCAGAGACTGGAAACACCATATATTTT. Protein product: CASSVEAETGNTIYF.

This chain connects TRBV4-1 to TRBJ2-1; D gene ambiguous. Germline CDR1 reads MGHRA; CDR2 reads YSYEKL. CDR3 length: 16 residues. Trimming took off 1 base at V and 0 bases at J, with 10 bases between the two ends. CDR3 bases: TGCGCCAGCAGCCAAGTCGACCTAATCTCCTACAATGAGCAGTTCTTC. Its protein product is CASSQVDLISYNEQFF.

V gene TRBV19 combines with J gene TRBJ1-1, with D uncertain. Deletions cut 6 bases from V and 5 bases from J, with 16 bases between. The CDR3 has 14 residues. The germline V gene has CDR1 LNHDA and CDR2 SQIVND (reference sequence). Written as DNA, the CDR3 is TGTGCCAGTAGAAAAACCGGGTCTCGGACTGAAGCTTTCTTT. This encodes CASRKTGSRTEAFF.

The rearrangement links TRBV5-4 to TRBJ2-5; 7 nucleotides agree with TRBD1. The CDR3 is 14 amino acids. Germline CDR1 SGHNT, CDR2 YYREEE (reference sequence). Trimming at V came to 0 bases and at J to 11 bases, leaving 10 bases not matched to a gene. The CDR3 reads CASSLEQGLGEQYF. The CDR3 DNA follows: TGTGCCAGCAGCTTGGAACAGGGGCTGGGTGAGCAGTACTTC.

The chain recombines TRBV2 with TRBJ2-7; the match to TRBD1 covers 7 bases. The CDR3 consists of 12 residues. Germline V lookup: CDR1 SNHLY, CDR2 FYNNEI. After removal of 8 bases from V and 3 bases from J, the junction contained 4 bases not matched to a gene. CDR3 protein: CASGDSFYEQYF. The CDR3 DNA reads TGTGCCAGCGGGGACAGTTTCTACGAGCAGTACTTC.

The chain employs TRBV13 and TRBJ2-5; TRBD1 is a possible D gene (5 bases). CDR3 length equals 12 residues. V was cut by 5 bases and J by 3 bases, with 7 bases left in between. Per the germline V gene, CDR1 is PRHDT and CDR2 is FYEKMQ (reference sequence). The CDR3 DNA follows: TGTGCCAGCAGCCCCAGGGAAGAGACCCAGTACTTC. It specifies CASSPREETQYF.

The chain uses TRBV9 and TRBJ2-7, with unresolved D. This CDR3 comprises 14 residues. With 0 bases removed from V and 3 bases from J, the gap between germline ends came to 10 bases. Germline V CDR1 and CDR2: SGDLS, YYNGEE. CDR3 bases: TGTGCCAGCAGCGTAGCCGACCCGAGCTACGAGCAGTACTTC. This encodes CASSVADPSYEQYF.

The V gene is TRBV7-2, the J gene TRBJ2-5, with 8 bases that match TRBD2. CDR3 size: 13 residues. Germline CDR1 and CDR2: SGHTA and FQGNSA. Trimming cost V 5 bases and J 7 bases; bases outside gene matches: 6. The CDR3 spells CASSQTGLVTQYF. The CDR3 bases are TGTGCCAGCAGCCAAACGGGACTAGTGACCCAGTACTTC. The entire variable domain, with the rest obtained from reference TRBV7-2 and TRBJ2-5, is as follows: GAGVSQSPSNKVTEKGKDVELRCDPISGHTALYWYRQSLGQGLEFLIYFQGNSAPDKSGLPSDRFSAERTGGSVSTLTIQRTQQEDSAVYLCASSQTGLVTQYFGPGTRLLVL.

The chain's CDR3 is CAWTRSSYNSPLHF. The CDR3 region has the DNA TGTGCCTGGACTCGGAGCTCCTATAATTCACCCCTCCACTTT. The chain recombines TRBV30 with TRBJ1-6; D not resolved. The CDR3 runs 14 residues. The germline gives CDR1 GTSNPN, CDR2 SVGIG (reference sequence). V was cut by 4 bases and J by 0 bases, with 7 bases left in between.

The sample holds one count of this clone. The chain has TRBV5-1 and TRBJ2-5; 11 positions match TRBD2. This CDR3 is 15 amino acids long. Germline values: CDR1 SGHRS, CDR2 YFSETQ. V lost 5 bases to trimming and J lost 7 bases; unmatched junction nucleotides: 10. Here the CDR3 reads CASSLAGGVLLTQYF. Written as DNA, the CDR3 is TGCGCCAGCAGTTTAGCGGGAGGGGTCCTGCTGACCCAGTACTTC.

V and J are TRBV7-2 and TRBJ1-6; D call uncertain. The V end was cut by 1 base, the J end by 8 bases, with 3 bases between. Germline CDR1 reads SGHTA; CDR2 reads FQGNSA. The CDR3 extends over 12 amino acids. The CDR3 nucleotides read TGTGCCAGCAGCTTAGACTATTCACCCCTCCACTTT. Its translation: CASSLDYSPLHF.

This chain links TRBV11-2 with TRBJ2-7, with no clear D. This CDR3 contains 12 residues. Trimming stripped 3 bases from V and 2 bases from J, with 5 bases between. Per germline, CDR1 SGHAT and CDR2 FQNNGV. CDR3 bases: TGTGCCAGCAGCTTTGACACCTACGAGCAGTACTTC. Protein product: CASSFDTYEQYF.

About this clone: The identical CDR3 is also encoded by other nucleotide sequences in the sample. The chain recombines TRBV19 with TRBJ1-5; D ambiguous. Germline V gene sequence: CDR1 LNHDA, CDR2 SQIVND (reference sequence). This CDR3 comprises 14 residues. Trimming shortened V by 3 bases and J by 0 bases, and 6 bases separated the two germline ends. The CDR3 spells CASSINLSNQPQHF. Here the CDR3 DNA reads TGTGCCAGTAGTATCAATCTTAGCAATCAGCCCCAGCATTTT.

The chain carries TRBV28 and TRBJ1-1, with D possibly matching TRBD1 (6 bases). Germline assignment: CDR1 MDHEN and CDR2 SYDVKM. The CDR3 length is 17 residues. V was cut by 5 bases and J by 0 bases, with 19 bases left in between. CDR3 DNA: TGTGCCAGCAGTCCCCCCGGGACAACTCTTATGAACACTGAAGCTTTCTTT. This sequence encodes CASSPPGTTLMNTEAFF.

The chain employs TRBV10-3 and TRBJ2-7, with D unresolved. V was trimmed by 10 bases and J by 0 bases, leaving 13 bases between them. Germline V gene lookup returns CDR1 ENHRY and CDR2 SYGVKD. CDR3 length: 13 amino acids. The CDR3 DNA follows: TGTGCCACCGAGAGTGCTAGCTCCTACGAGCAGTACTTC. The encoded protein is CATESASSYEQYF.

This chain links TRBV6-1 with TRBJ2-1, with 7 bases identical to TRBD2. Germline trimming cut 2 bases from V and 0 bases from J; bases unmatched to any gene: 4. CDR1 and CDR2 from the germline V gene are MNHNS and SASEGT. The CDR3 consists of 16 residues. The CDR3 DNA reads as TGTGCCAGCAGTGAATGGTCTAGCGGCTCCTACAATGAGCAGTTCTTC. Protein: CASSEWSSGSYNEQFF.

Only one count was recorded for this clone. This chain connects TRBV28 to TRBJ1-2; no definite D call. CDR3 length: 12 residues. Trimming stripped 7 bases from V and 3 bases from J, with 9 bases between. Germline values: CDR1 MDHEN, CDR2 SYDVKM. The CDR3 protein is CASTPADYGYTF. CDR3 in DNA: TGTGCCAGCACCCCGGCCGACTATGGCTACACCTTC.